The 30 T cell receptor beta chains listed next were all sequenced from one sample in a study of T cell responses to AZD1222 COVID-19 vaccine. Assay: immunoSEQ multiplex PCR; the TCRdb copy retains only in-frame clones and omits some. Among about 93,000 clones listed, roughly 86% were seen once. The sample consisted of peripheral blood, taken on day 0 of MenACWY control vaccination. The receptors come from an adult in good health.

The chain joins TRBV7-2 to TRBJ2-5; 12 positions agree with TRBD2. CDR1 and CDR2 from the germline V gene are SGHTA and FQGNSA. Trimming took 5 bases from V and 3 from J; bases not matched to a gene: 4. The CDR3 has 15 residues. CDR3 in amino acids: CASSPSGGAKETQYF. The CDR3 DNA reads TGTGCCAGCAGCCCTAGCGGGGGGGCCAAAGAGACCCAGTACTTC.

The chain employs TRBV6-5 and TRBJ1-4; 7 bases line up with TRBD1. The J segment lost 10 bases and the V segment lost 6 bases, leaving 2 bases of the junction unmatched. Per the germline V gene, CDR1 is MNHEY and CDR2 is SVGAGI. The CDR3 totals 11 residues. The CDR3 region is CASSQGGKLFF. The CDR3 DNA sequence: TGTGCCAGCAGCCAGGGGGGAAAACTGTTTTTT.

CDR3 region: CASSRIGSQILQETQYF. CDR3 in DNA: TGTGCCAGCAGCCGCATTGGGAGTCAGATACTCCAAGAGACCCAGTACTTC. V gene TRBV27 combines with J gene TRBJ2-5; D is perhaps TRBD2 (5 bases). The ends were cut back, 6 bases at V and 1 base at J, with 21 bases in the middle. This CDR3 is 17 amino acids long. Looked up from germline, CDR1 is MNHEY and CDR2 is SMNVEV (reference sequence).

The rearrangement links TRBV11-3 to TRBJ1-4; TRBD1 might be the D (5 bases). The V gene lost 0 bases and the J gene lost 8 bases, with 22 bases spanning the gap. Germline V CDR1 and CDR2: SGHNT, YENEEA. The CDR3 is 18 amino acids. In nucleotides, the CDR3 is TGTGCCAGCAGCTTAGAACCGGAGATTATGGCCCCAGGGGAAAAACTGTTTTTT. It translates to CASSLEPEIMAPGEKLFF.

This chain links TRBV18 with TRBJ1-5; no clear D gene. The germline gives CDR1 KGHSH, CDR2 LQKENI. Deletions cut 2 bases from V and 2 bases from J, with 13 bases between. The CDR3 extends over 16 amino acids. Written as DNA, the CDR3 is TGTGCCAGCTCACCAAGGGAGGACCTCGGCAATCAGCCCCAGCATTTT. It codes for CASSPREDLGNQPQHF.

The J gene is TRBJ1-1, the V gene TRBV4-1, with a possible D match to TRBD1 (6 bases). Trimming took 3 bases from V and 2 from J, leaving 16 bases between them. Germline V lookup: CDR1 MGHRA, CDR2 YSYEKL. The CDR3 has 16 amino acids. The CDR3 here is CASSHSPGQDNTEAFF. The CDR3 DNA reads TGCGCCAGCAGCCATAGCCCGGGACAAGATAACACTGAAGCTTTCTTT.

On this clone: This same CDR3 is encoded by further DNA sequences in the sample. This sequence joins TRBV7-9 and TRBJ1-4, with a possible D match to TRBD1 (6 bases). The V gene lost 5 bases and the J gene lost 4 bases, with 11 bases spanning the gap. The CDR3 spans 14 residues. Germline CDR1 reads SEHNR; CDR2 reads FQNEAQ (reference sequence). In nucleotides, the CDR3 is TGTGCCAGCAGCCCCGGACAGAGTAATGAAAAACTGTTTTTT. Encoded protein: CASSPGQSNEKLFF.

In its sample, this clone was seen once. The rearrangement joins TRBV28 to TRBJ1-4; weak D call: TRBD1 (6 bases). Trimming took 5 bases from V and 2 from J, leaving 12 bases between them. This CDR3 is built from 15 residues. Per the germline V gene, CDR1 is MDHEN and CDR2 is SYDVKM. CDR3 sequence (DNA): TGTGCCAGCAGTGGAGGGGGACACACTAATGAAAAACTGTTTTTT. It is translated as CASSGGGHTNEKLFF.

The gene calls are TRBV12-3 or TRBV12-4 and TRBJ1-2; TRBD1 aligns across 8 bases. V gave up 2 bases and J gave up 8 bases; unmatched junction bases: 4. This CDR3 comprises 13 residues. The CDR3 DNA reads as TGTGCCAGCAGTTTAAATACAGGGGGAGGCTACACCTTC. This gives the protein CASSLNTGGGYTF.

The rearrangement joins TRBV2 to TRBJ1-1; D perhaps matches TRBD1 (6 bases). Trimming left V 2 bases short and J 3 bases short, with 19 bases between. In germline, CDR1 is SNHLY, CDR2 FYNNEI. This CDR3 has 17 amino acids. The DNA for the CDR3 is TGTGCCAGCAGTGAACCTTCGGATAGGGGGTTCGACACTGAAGCTTTCTTT. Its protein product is CASSEPSDRGFDTEAFF.

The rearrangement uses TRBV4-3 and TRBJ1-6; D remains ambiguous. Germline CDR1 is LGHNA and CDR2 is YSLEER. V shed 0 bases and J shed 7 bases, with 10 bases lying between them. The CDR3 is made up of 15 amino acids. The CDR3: CASSQESLGNSPLHF. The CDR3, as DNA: TGCGCCAGCAGCCAAGAGTCATTGGGGAATTCACCCCTCCACTTT.

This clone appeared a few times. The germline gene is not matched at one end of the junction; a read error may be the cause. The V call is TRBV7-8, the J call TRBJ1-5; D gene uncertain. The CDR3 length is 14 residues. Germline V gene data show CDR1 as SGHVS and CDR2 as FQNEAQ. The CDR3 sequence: CASRLGSSNQPQHF. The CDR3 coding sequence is TGTGCCAGCAGATTAGGGTCTAGCAATCAGCCCCAGCATTTT.

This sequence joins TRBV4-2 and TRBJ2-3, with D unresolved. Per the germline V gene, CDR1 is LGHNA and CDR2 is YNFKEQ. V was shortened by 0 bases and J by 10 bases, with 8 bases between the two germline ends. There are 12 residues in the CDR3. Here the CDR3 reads CASSQEGSSQYF. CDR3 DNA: TGTGCCAGCAGCCAAGAAGGATCCTCGCAGTATTTT.

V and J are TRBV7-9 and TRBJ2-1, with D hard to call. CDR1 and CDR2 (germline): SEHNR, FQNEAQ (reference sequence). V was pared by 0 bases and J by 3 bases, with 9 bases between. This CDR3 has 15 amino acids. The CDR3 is CASSLALADYNEQFF. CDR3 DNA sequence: TGTGCCAGCAGCTTAGCGCTGGCAGACTACAATGAGCAGTTCTTC.

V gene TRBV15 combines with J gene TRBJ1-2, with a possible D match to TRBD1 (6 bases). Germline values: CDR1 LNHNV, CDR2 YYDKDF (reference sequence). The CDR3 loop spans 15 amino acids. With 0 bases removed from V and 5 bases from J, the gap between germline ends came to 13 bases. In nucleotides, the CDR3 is TGTGCCACCAGCAGAGAACGGGGGCAGAGTTATGGCTACACCTTC. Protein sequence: CATSRERGQSYGYTF. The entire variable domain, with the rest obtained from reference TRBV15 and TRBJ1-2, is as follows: DAMVIQNPRYQVTQFGKPVTLSCSQTLNHNVMYWYQQKSSQAPKLLFHYYDKDFNNEADTPDNFQSRRPNTSFCFLDIRSPGLGDTAMYLCATSRERGQSYGYTFGSGTRLTVV.

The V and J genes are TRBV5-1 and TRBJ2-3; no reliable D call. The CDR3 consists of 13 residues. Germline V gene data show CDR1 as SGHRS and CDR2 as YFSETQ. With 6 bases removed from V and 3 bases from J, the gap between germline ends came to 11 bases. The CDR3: CASIMSGTDTQYF. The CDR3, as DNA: TGCGCCAGCATTATGTCAGGTACAGATACGCAGTATTTT.

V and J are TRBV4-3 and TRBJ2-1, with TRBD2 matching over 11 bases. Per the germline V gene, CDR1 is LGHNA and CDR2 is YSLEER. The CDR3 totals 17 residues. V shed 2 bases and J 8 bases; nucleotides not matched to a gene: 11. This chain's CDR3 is CASSQISGGAVGDEQFF. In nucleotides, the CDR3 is TGCGCCAGCAGCCAAATTAGCGGGGGGGCCGTGGGGGATGAGCAGTTCTTC.

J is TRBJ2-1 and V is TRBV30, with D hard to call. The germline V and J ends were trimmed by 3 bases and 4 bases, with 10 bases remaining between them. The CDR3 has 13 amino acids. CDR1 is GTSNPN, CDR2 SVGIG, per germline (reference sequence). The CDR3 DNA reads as TGTGCCTGGAGGAGGACGGAGTACAATGAGCAGTTCTTC. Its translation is CAWRRTEYNEQFF.

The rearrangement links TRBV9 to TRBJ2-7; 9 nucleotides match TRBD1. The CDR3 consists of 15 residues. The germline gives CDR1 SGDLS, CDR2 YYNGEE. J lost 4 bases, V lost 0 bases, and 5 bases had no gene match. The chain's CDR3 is CASSVGVQGAYEQYF. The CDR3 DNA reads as TGTGCCAGCAGCGTAGGGGTACAGGGGGCTTACGAGCAGTACTTC.

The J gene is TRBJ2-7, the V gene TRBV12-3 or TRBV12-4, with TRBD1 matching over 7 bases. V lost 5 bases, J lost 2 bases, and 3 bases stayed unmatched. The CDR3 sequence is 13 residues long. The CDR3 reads CASSPQGAYEQYF. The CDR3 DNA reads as TGTGCCAGCAGTCCCCAGGGGGCCTACGAGCAGTACTTC.

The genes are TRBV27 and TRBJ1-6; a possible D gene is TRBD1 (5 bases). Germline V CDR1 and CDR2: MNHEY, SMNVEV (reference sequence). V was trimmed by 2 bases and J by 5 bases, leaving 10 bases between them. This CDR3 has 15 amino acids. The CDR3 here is CASSLGARNNSPLHF. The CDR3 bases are TGTGCCAGCAGTTTAGGGGCTCGAAATAATTCACCCCTCCACTTT.

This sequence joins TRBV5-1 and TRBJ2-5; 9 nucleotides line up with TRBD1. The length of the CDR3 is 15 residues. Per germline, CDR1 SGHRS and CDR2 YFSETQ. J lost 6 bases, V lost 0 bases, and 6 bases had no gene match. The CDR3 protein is CASSLEPGQGQTQYF. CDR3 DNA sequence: TGCGCCAGCAGCTTGGAGCCGGGACAGGGACAGACCCAGTACTTC.

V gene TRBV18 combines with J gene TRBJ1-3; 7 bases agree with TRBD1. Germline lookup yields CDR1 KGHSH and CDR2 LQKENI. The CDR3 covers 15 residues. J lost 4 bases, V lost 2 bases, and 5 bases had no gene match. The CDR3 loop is CASSPAGTAGNTIYF. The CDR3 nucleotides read TGTGCCAGCTCACCAGCCGGGACAGCCGGAAACACCATATATTTT.

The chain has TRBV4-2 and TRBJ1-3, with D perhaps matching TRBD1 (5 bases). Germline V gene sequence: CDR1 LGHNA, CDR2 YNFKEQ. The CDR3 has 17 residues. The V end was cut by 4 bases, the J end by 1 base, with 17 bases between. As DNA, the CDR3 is TGTGCCAGCAGCCTTCGCTCGGGGGAATTTTCTGGAAACACCATATATTTT. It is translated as CASSLRSGEFSGNTIYF.

The CDR3 DNA reads TGCGCCACCCTGTTAAGGAGGGTCACTGAAGCTTTCTTT. Amino acid sequence: CATLLRRVTEAFF. This chain uses TRBV10-1 with TRBJ1-1, with no clear D. The CDR3 consists of 13 residues. Germline V CDR1 and CDR2: WNHNN, SYGVQD (reference sequence). Between the trimmed V and J ends, which lost 10 bases and 4 bases, there was a span of 16 bases.

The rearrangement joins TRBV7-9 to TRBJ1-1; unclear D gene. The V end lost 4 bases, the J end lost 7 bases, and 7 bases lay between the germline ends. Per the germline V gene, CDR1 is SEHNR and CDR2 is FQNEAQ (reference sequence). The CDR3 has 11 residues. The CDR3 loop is CASSSPREAFF. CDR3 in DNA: TGTGCCAGCAGCTCGCCCCGTGAAGCTTTCTTT. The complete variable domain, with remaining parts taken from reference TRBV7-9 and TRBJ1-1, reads DTGVSQNPRHKITKRGQNVTFRCDPISEHNRLYWYRQTLGQGPEFLTYFQNEAQLEKSRLLSDRFSAERPKGSFSTLEIQRTEQGDSAMYLCASSSPREAFFGQGTRLTVV.

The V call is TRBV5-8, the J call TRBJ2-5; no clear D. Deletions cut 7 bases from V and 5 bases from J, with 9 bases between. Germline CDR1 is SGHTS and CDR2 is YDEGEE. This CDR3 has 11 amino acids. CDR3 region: CASLRSETQYF. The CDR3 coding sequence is TGTGCCAGCCTCCGGAGTGAGACCCAGTACTTC.

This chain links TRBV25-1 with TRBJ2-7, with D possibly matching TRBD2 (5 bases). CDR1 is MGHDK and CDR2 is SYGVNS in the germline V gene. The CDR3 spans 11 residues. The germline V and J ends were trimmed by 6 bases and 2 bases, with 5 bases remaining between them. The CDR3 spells CASSGTYEQYF. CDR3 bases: TGTGCCAGCAGCGGGACCTACGAGCAGTACTTC.

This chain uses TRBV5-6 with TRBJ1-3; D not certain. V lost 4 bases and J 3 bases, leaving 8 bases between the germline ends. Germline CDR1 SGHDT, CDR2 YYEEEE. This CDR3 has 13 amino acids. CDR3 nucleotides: TGTGCCAGCAGCCTTGGTAGTGGAAACACCATATATTTT. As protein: CASSLGSGNTIYF.

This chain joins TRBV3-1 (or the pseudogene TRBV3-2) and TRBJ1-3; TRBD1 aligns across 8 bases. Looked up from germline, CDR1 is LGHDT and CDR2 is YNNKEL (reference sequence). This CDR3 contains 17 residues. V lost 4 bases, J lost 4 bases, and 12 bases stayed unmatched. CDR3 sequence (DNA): TGTGCCAGCAGCCCGAATATCTGGACAGGGCCCGGAAACACCATATATTTT. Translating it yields CASSPNIWTGPGNTIYF.